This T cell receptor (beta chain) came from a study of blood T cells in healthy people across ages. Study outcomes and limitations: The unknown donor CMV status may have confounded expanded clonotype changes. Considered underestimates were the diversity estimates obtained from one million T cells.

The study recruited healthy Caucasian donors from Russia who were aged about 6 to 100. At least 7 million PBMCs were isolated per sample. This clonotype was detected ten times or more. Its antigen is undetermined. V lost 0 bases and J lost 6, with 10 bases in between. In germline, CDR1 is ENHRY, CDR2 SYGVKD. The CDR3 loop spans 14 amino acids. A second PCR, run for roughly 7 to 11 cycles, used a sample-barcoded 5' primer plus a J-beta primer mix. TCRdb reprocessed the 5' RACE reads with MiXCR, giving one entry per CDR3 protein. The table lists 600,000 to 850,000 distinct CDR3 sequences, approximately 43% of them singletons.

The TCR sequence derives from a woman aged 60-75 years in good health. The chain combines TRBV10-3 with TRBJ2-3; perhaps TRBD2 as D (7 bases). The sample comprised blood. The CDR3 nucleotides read TGTGCCATCAGTGAGTCGGGGGGGCTGGATACGCAGTATTTT. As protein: CAISESGGLDTQYF.